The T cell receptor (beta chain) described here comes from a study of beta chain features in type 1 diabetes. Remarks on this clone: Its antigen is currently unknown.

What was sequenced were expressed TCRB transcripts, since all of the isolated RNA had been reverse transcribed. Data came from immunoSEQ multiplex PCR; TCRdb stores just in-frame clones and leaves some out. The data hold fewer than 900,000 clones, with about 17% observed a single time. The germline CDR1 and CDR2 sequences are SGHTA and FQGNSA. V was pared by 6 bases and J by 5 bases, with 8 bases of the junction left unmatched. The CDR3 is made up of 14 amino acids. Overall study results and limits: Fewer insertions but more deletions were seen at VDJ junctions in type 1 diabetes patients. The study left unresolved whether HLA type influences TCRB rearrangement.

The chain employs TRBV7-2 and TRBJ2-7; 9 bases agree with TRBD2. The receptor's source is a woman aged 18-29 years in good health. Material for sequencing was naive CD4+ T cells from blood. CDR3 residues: CASRRGTSNNEQYF. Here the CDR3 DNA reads TGTGCCAGCAGAAGGGGGACTAGCAACAACGAGCAGTACTTC.